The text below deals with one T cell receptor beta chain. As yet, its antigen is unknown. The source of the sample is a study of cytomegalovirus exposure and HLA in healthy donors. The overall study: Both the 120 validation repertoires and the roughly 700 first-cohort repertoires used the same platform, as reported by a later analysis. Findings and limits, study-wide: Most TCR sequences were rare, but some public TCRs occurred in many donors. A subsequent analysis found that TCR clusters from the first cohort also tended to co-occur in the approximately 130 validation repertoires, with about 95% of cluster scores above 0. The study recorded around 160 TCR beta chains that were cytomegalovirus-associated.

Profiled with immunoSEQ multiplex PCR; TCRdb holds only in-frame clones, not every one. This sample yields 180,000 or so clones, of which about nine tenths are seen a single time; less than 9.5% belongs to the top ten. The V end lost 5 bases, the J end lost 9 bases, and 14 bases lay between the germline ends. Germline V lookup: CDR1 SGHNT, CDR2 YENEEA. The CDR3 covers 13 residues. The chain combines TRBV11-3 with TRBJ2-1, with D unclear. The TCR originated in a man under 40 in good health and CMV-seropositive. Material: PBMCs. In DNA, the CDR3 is TGTGCCAGCAGCCCCCGGCCCGGTGGTGAGCAGTTCTTC. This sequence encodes CASSPRPGGEQFF.